The 22 T cell receptor beta chains below were found in one sample sequenced in a study of shared clonotypes between healthy human individuals. Naive CD8 cells lacked CD45RO, underwent positive selection for CCR7 and left out terminally differentiated effector memory CD45RA+ cells. The data were produced by immunoSEQ multiplex PCR, yet TCRdb's version contains in-frame clones alone and is incomplete. The sample shows 760,000 or so clones, roughly 96% of them seen only once. Sequenced material: naive CD8+ T cells sorted from blood. All receptors come from a man younger than 45 in good health.

The chain employs TRBV7-2 and TRBJ2-1; TRBD2 aligns across 11 bases. The V and J ends lost 5 bases and 5 bases, in that order; junction bases with no gene match: 8. This CDR3 is 16 amino acids long. CDR1 is SGHTA and CDR2 is FQGNSA in the germline V gene. CDR3 in amino acids: CASSPATSGNHNEQFF. CDR3 DNA: TGTGCCAGCAGCCCGGCGACTAGCGGGAACCACAATGAGCAGTTCTTC.

The gene calls are TRBV5-6 and TRBJ2-5; TRBD2 matches at 10 bases. Losses at the gene ends were 1 base for V and 1 base for J; bases not matched to a gene: 4. The V gene's germline CDR1 is SGHDT and CDR2 YYEEEE. The CDR3 consists of 16 residues. In DNA, the CDR3 is TGTGCCAGCAGCTTGCGGCTAGCGGGAGTCCAAGAGACCCAGTACTTC. This codes for CASSLRLAGVQETQYF.

The chain is built from TRBV2 and TRBJ2-1; 11 nucleotides agree with TRBD2. Germline CDR1 SNHLY, CDR2 FYNNEI. The CDR3 consists of 13 residues. Unmatched junction bases numbered 4, after V lost 9 bases and J lost 6 bases. This CDR3 reads CARPSGRFNEQFF. The CDR3 nucleotides read TGTGCCAGACCTAGCGGGAGGTTCAATGAGCAGTTCTTC.

The sample holds one count of this clone. The chain couples TRBV10-3 to TRBJ2-7; D remains ambiguous. CDR3 length: 13 residues. Germline lookup yields CDR1 ENHRY and CDR2 SYGVKD. V was clipped by 0 bases and J by 4 bases, with 7 bases between them. This CDR3 reads CAISESPSYEQYF. In DNA form, the CDR3 reads TGTGCCATCAGTGAGTCGCCATCTTACGAGCAGTACTTC.

This clone is a singleton in its sample. V gene TRBV4-1 combines with J gene TRBJ2-1; no definite D call. CDR3 length equals 14 residues. V was cut by 1 base and J by 10 bases, with 14 bases left in between. The germline CDR1 and CDR2 sequences are MGHRA and YSYEKL. CDR3 sequence reads: CASSQAALSHEQFF. CDR3 sequence (DNA): TGCGCCAGCAGCCAAGCAGCTTTGAGCCACGAGCAGTTCTTC.

J is TRBJ2-1 and V is TRBV4-1; D uncertain. The CDR3 has 16 residues. Germline V CDR1 and CDR2: MGHRA, YSYEKL. Trimming took 1 base from V and 6 from J, leaving 16 bases between them. The CDR3 here is CASSQAGIASGNEQFF. In nucleotides, the CDR3 is TGCGCCAGCAGCCAAGCTGGGATAGCCTCCGGCAATGAGCAGTTCTTC.

This chain connects TRBV5-4 to TRBJ2-7; TRBD1 aligns across 12 bases. The V and J ends lost 0 bases and 1 base, in that order; junction bases with no gene match: 2. This CDR3 contains 16 residues. Germline CDR1 SGHNT, CDR2 YYREEE (reference sequence). CDR3 in DNA: TGTGCCAGCAGCTTGGTGGGACAGGGGGCGTCCTACGAGCAGTACTTC. Its protein product is CASSLVGQGASYEQYF.

The chain has TRBV7-8 and TRBJ1-2, with a tentative D call TRBD1 (6 bases). The CDR3 totals 16 residues. V lost 1 base and J 3 bases, leaving 15 bases between the germline ends. Germline lookup yields CDR1 SGHVS and CDR2 FQNEAQ. The CDR3 nucleotides are TGTGCCAGCAGCTTAGTTGGAGGGGGGATTTACTATGGCTACACCTTC. It specifies CASSLVGGGIYYGYTF.

The CDR3 DNA reads TGCGCCAGCAGCCAACCCGGAGAGGAGGGGGCGCATGGCTACACCTTC. Amino acids: CASSQPGEEGAHGYTF. The rearrangement uses TRBV4-1 and TRBJ1-2; 7 bases align to TRBD1. This CDR3 spans 16 amino acids. From germline, CDR1 is MGHRA and CDR2 YSYEKL. Trimming removed 2 bases from V and 6 bases from J; junction bases left unmatched: 12.

This clone has only one observation. V usage is TRBV28 and J usage is TRBJ1-2; D is unclear. CDR1 is MDHEN, CDR2 SYDVKM, per germline. V was shortened by 3 bases and J by 5 bases, with 13 bases between the two germline ends. The CDR3 runs to 14 residues. The CDR3 reads CASSLTNKGYGYTF. The CDR3 nucleotides are TGTGCCAGCAGTTTGACAAATAAGGGATATGGCTACACCTTC.

The rearrangement uses TRBV11-3 and TRBJ2-7; 11 nucleotides agree with TRBD2. This CDR3 has 14 amino acids. In germline, CDR1 is SGHNT, CDR2 YENEEA. V shed 4 bases and J 6 bases; nucleotides not matched to a gene: 5. DNA for the CDR3: TGTGCCAGCAGCTCACTAGCGGGAGACTCCGAGCAGTACTTC. It is translated as CASSSLAGDSEQYF. Based on the CDR3 plus reference TRBV11-3 and TRBJ2-7, the full variable domain is EAGVVQSPRYKIIEKKQPVAFWCNPISGHNTLYWYLQNLGQGPELLIRYENEEAVDDSQLPKDRFSAERLKGVDSTLKIQPAELGDSAVYLCASSSLAGDSEQYFGPGTRLTVT.

The chain employs TRBV5-6 and TRBJ1-2, with D possibly TRBD1 on 6 matching bases. Germline loops: CDR1 SGHDT, CDR2 YYEEEE. V dropped 4 bases and J dropped 1 base, with 17 bases sitting between them. This CDR3 contains 16 residues. The CDR3 coding sequence is TGTGCCAGCAGCCTCCTAGCAGGGGAAGGTAACTATGGCTACACCTTC. It translates to CASSLLAGEGNYGYTF.

V gene TRBV10-1 combines with J gene TRBJ2-5; the D call may be TRBD1 or TRBD2 (7 bases each). This CDR3 has 17 residues. V lost 0 bases and J lost 2, with 16 bases in between. Germline CDR1 reads WNHNN; CDR2 reads SYGVQD (reference sequence). This CDR3 is CASSESPLRGGQETQYF. The CDR3, as DNA: TGCGCCAGCAGTGAGTCCCCACTCAGGGGGGGGCAAGAGACCCAGTACTTC.

The genes are TRBV5-1 and TRBJ2-3, with TRBD2 as a possible D gene (6 bases). This CDR3 is 16 amino acids long. V was shortened by 0 bases and J by 1 base, with 12 bases between the two germline ends. The germline CDR1 and CDR2 sequences are SGHRS and YFSETQ. The CDR3 sequence: CASSLAVWEGTDTQYF. CDR3 in DNA: TGCGCCAGCAGCTTGGCCGTTTGGGAGGGCACAGATACGCAGTATTTT.

The chain carries TRBV5-1 and TRBJ2-2; 7 bases map to TRBD1. This CDR3 has 17 amino acids. V dropped 3 bases and J dropped 5; count of bases not matched to a gene: 13. Germline CDR1 and CDR2: SGHRS and YFSETQ. The CDR3 bases are TGCGCCAGCAGCTCCCCCTCTGGTCCAGGGGGTACCGGGGAGCTGTTTTTT. Translated, it gives CASSSPSGPGGTGELFF.

The rearrangement links TRBV7-9 to TRBJ2-7; 9 bases are shared with TRBD1. CDR1 and CDR2 from the germline V gene are SEHNR and FQNEAQ (reference sequence). V gave up 5 bases and J gave up 5 bases; unmatched junction bases: 16. There are 17 residues in the CDR3. The chain's CDR3 is CASSPKGQGTDWNEQYF. The DNA for the CDR3 is TGTGCCAGCAGCCCAAAGGGACAGGGCACCGATTGGAACGAGCAGTACTTC.

The genes are TRBV29-1 and TRBJ2-7; tentative D call: TRBD1 (6 bases). Trimming removed 3 bases at V and 2 bases at J, with 11 bases between. Per the germline V gene, CDR1 is SQVTM and CDR2 is ANQGSEA. The CDR3 loop spans 13 amino acids. The CDR3 DNA reads TGCAGCGTTGAGCTGGACAGTCCCTACGAGCAGTACTTC. Its protein product is CSVELDSPYEQYF.

The chain uses TRBV6-5 and TRBJ2-5; D is uncertain. Germline CDR1 is MNHEY and CDR2 is SVGAGI. The CDR3 covers 13 residues. Trimming shortened V by 2 bases and J by 5 bases, and 9 bases separated the two germline ends. The CDR3 loop reads CASSYPTLETQYF. CDR3 in DNA: TGTGCCAGCAGTTACCCCACGTTGGAGACCCAGTACTTC.

This clone was observed once. This chain uses TRBV19 with TRBJ2-1, with unresolved D. Between the trimmed V and J ends, which lost 5 bases and 0 bases, there was a span of 11 bases. Per germline, CDR1 LNHDA and CDR2 SQIVND (reference sequence). The CDR3 has 15 amino acids. The CDR3: CASSRLPSSYNEQFF. CDR3 DNA: TGTGCCAGTAGTCGACTCCCAAGCTCCTACAATGAGCAGTTCTTC.

In nucleotides, the CDR3 is TGTGCCAGCAGCTTAGAAGTAGCGGGAGAAGCAAACAATGAGCAGTTCTTC. It encodes CASSLEVAGEANNEQFF. This chain connects TRBV7-6 to TRBJ2-1, with TRBD2 identical over 9 bases. The CDR3 has 17 residues. V lost 1 base to trimming and J lost 5 bases; unmatched junction nucleotides: 9. The germline gives CDR1 SGHVS, CDR2 FNYEAQ.

The chain has TRBV5-4 and TRBJ1-2; 8 bases are a match to TRBD1. CDR1 and CDR2 from the germline V gene are SGHNT and YYREEE (reference sequence). The J segment lost 7 bases and the V segment lost 4 bases, leaving 3 bases of the junction unmatched. The CDR3 loop spans 12 amino acids. CDR3 in amino acids: CASSGGQVGYTF. The DNA of the CDR3 is TGTGCCAGCAGCGGGGGACAGGTTGGCTACACCTTC.

The chain couples TRBV7-9 to TRBJ2-7; D is perhaps TRBD2 (6 bases). This CDR3 is 14 amino acids long. Trimming left V 6 bases short and J 2 bases short, with 14 bases between. CDR1 is SEHNR and CDR2 is FQNEAQ in the germline V gene (reference sequence). The DNA of the CDR3 is TGTGCCAGCAGTCAAGCCGGGACTCCCTACGAGCAGTACTTC. Translated, it gives CASSQAGTPYEQYF.